This T cell receptor beta chain derives from a study of blood T cell repertoires in COVID-19. Study-level information: Sites in the United States, Italy and Spain provided acute and convalescent COVID-19 samples. The cDNA or gDNA used as material had been derived from T cells, B-cell-depleted T cells, or PBMCs.

This table comes from immunoSEQ multiplex PCR, and its TCRdb copy is limited to in-frame clones, with some not included. The sample records approximately 140,000 clones, 80% to 90% being singletons. J gave up 6 bases and V 2 bases, and 5 bases lay outside the gene matches. CDR1 and CDR2 from the germline V gene are GTSNPN and SVGIG (reference sequence). The CDR3 length is 13 residues. J is TRBJ1-1 and V is TRBV30; 8 bases match TRBD1. The sample consisted of peripheral blood. This receptor was identified in a human donor in a cohort sampled during active COVID-19. The CDR3 sequence: CAWSIQGAAEAFF. CDR3 bases: TGTGCCTGGAGTATTCAGGGGGCGGCTGAAGCTTTCTTT. Complete variable domain (other parts from reference TRBV30 and TRBJ1-1): SQTIHQWPATLVQPVGSPLSLECTVEGTSNPNLYWYRQAAGRGLQLLFYSVGIGQISSEVPQNLSASRPQDRQFILSSKKLLLSDSGFYLCAWSIQGAAEAFFGQGTRLTVV.